The 5 T cell receptor beta chains given below trace back to one sample, sequenced in a study of identical twins (dated by TCRdb to 2016 to 2018). Libraries were prepared through 5' RACE. The listed sequencing device is Illumina HiSeq 2000. The public reads were quality trimmed at Q25 with fastp and then assembled into clones with MiXCR by TCRdb, keeping productive beta chains. Here each entry gathers all rows of one CDR3 protein and keeps the most common genes and DNA. The sample includes about 530,000 distinct CDR3 sequences, with roughly 15% observed a single time. The ten largest account for roughly 0.46% of the sample. The same data also went into a second study, on yellow fever vaccine responses in identical twins.

The sample taken for sequencing was CD4+ T cells sorted from blood. The receptors here all came from a woman younger than 30 in good health.

The V call is TRBV6-1, the J call TRBJ1-3, with D possibly matching TRBD1 (6 bases). V was cut by 5 bases and J by 7 bases, with 18 bases left in between. The CDR3 has 15 amino acids. The germline V gene has CDR1 MNHNS and CDR2 SASEGT. The CDR3, as DNA: TGTGCCAGCAGTCGACAGGACAGATTGGACAACACCATATATTTT. It yields the protein CASSRQDRLDNTIYF.

V is TRBV3-1 and J is TRBJ2-7; perhaps D is TRBD1 or TRBD2 (5 bases each). Germline values: CDR1 LGHDT, CDR2 YNNKEL (reference sequence). The CDR3 consists of 16 residues. Trimming took 6 bases from V and 6 from J, leaving 24 bases between them. The CDR3, as DNA: TGTGCCAGCAGTCCGAGGGGCGCGACCCGCCGGTCCGAGCAGTACTTC. It codes for CASSPRGATRRSEQYF.

This clonotype was seen only once. The chain combines TRBV5-6 with TRBJ1-1; TRBD1 matches 7 bases. Germline CDR1 reads SGHDT; CDR2 reads YYEEEE. V shed 0 bases and J 1 base; nucleotides not matched to a gene: 6. The CDR3 is 16 amino acids. The CDR3 DNA follows: TGTGCCAGCAGCTTGGCCCTGGACAGGCGGAACACTGAAGCTTTCTTT. Protein sequence: CASSLALDRRNTEAFF.

This sequence joins TRBV7-7 and TRBJ2-5, with D possibly matching TRBD1 (6 bases). The CDR3 is 14 amino acids. Germline V gene lookup returns CDR1 SSHAT and CDR2 FNYEAQ (reference sequence). Trimming stripped 5 bases from V and 5 bases from J, with 15 bases between. In DNA, the CDR3 is TGTGCCAGCAGCAGTACGGGGCAGGGGGAGACCCAGTACTTC. Its protein product is CASSSTGQGETQYF.

The chain couples TRBV12-3 or TRBV12-4 to TRBJ2-6, with 7 bases lining up with TRBD2. After removal of 0 bases from V and 1 base from J, the junction contained 0 bases not matched to a gene. The CDR3 is 16 amino acids. The CDR3 loop reads CASSLARGSGANVLTF. CDR3 bases: TGTGCCAGCAGTTTAGCGCGGGGGTCTGGGGCCAACGTCCTGACTTTC.